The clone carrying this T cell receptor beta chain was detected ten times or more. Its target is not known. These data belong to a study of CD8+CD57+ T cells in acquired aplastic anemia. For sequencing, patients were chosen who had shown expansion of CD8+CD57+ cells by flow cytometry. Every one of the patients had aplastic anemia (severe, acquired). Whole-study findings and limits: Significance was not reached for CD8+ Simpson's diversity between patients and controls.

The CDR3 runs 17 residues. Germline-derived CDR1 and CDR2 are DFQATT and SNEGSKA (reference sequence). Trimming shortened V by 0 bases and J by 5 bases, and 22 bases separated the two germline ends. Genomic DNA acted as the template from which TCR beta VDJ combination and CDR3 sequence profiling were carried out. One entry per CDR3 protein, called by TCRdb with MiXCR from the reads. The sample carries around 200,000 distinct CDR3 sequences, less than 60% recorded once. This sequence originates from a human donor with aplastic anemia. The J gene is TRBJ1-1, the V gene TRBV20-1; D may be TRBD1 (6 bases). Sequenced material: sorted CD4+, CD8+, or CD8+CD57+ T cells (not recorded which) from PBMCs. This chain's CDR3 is CSARDQRGKMRSTEAFF. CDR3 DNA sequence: TGCAGTGCTAGAGATCAGAGGGGGAAAATGAGGAGTACTGAAGCTTTCTTT.